This T cell receptor (beta chain) was recovered during a study of T cells in Graves' hyperthyroidism and ophthalmopathy (dated by TCRdb to between 2018 and 2020). In terms of the full investigation: Peripheral blood was collected at initial diagnosis, before any treatment. Following sampling, methimazole starting at 30 mg daily was given to hyperthyroidism patients, and high-dose intravenous methylprednisolone was given to ophthalmopathy patients. Whether ophthalmopathy could be predicted prospectively was tested in an independent validation cohort made up of 18 to 20 hyperthyroidism patients plus 17 patients who later progressed to ophthalmopathy. In several Graves' hyperthyroidism patients, the study also compared T-cell repertoires from thyroid tissue with T-cell repertoires from blood. The 95 to 100 discovery patients were randomly divided into training and test sets at a 7:3 ratio. To identify distinguishing TCR V-J signatures, a discovery cohort of some 99 patients was used, comprising 40 to 45 with Graves' ophthalmopathy and 55 to 65 with stable Graves' hyperthyroidism. According to the paper, TCR Vbeta CDR3 sequencing was carried out on over 130 peripheral blood samples, which came from under 50 ophthalmopathy, 75 to 80 hyperthyroidism and approximately 17 progressor patients. Overall study outcomes, separate from this receptor: Most expanded thyroid clonotypes (frequency above 0.001) were also detected in blood, suggesting blood repertoires may reflect thyroid immune responses. No statistical method was used to set the sample size in advance, and investigators knew the group allocation. Ophthalmopathy was separated from stable hyperthyroidism by a 13 V-J signature model, with about 88% sensitivity and 81% to 83% specificity obtained in cross-validation and 80%/75% obtained in testing. In validation, the model predicted progression to ophthalmopathy a median of about 6.5 months before onset, with roughly 68% sensitivity and 72.22% specificity.

The TCR beta CDR3 regions were amplified from RNA transcripts. For the first round of RT-PCR on the TCR CDR3, the HTBI primer set was used together with the Qiagen OneStep RT-PCR kit. Libraries were constructed in a second round of multiplex PCR, after which size selection and purification were carried out. Sequencing of the libraries was done on an Illumina HiSeq2000 using paired-end 100 bp reads. The authors' pipeline ran thus. Raw data were processed with SOAPnuke, discarding reads with adapters, uncalled bases, mean Phred below 15, or no exact constant-primer or identifier match. High-quality paired reads were merged with COPE v1.2.5, and unique nucleotide sequences were defined as clonotypes. MiTCR v1.1 was used to align clonotypes to the IMGT TRBV, TRBD and TRBJ reference segments. Analysis was restricted to V-J combinations with a frequency above 0.0001, which covered about 99% of repertoires. The TCS score was defined as F50 (clonal expansion) divided by E x V (chaos), with BLOSUM62-based TCRdist calculated between CDR3 peptides within each V-J. Welch's t-statistics and random forest reduced 450 to 600 V-J features to 10 to 15, which were used in a naive Bayes classifier (R e1071). TCRdb reprocessed the public reads (quality trimming at Q25 with fastp, clone calling with MiXCR) and kept in-frame beta chains. Rows with one shared CDR3 protein collapse into an entry with the most common genes and DNA. TCRdb's processing, not the authors', yielded these V and J calls. This sample gives over 400,000 distinct CDR3 sequences in total; about 14% of them show up just once. Over 10% of the sample is held by the ten biggest clonotypes.

Points on this clonotype: The antigen this receptor binds is unknown. No much larger clone exists at a distance of one base, and base qualities are not known.

Ophthalmopathy patients had moderately to severely active disease, Clinical Activity Score of at least 3, NOSPECS grade of at least 4, and duration under 3 months. Any patient with an uncontrolled infection, another autoimmune disease, pregnancy or lactation was excluded. Diagnoses were based on clinical symptoms, serum thyroxine and TRAb, thyroid ultrasound and orbital computed tomography. PBMCs were separated from roughly 9.3 ml of fresh peripheral blood using Ficoll-Paque density gradient centrifugation. Total RNA was extracted with Trizol reagent, and quality was checked on an Agilent 2100 Bioanalyzer. CDR1 and CDR2 are drawn from the germline V gene: SGDLS, YYNGEE. Germline trimming amounts to 0 bases on V and 3 bases on J, with 5 as the count of junction bases outside the gene matches. The cysteine opens and the phenylalanine closes a CDR3 of 16 amino acids. Only the CDR3 region is kept as DNA, spanning 48 bases read in frame from base 1.

The chain joins TRBV9 to TRBJ2-2, with TRBD2 identical over 7 junction bases. Sequencing used blood. This receptor was obtained from a man between 18 and 29 years old with Graves' ophthalmopathy. CDR3 reads: CASSVAGGRYTGELFF. The nucleotide sequence is TGTGCCAGCAGCGTAGCGGGAGGCCGGTACACCGGGGAGCTGTTTTTT. Reference TRBV9 and TRBJ2-2 proteins supply the regions before and after the CDR3; the full variable domain is: DSGVTQTPKHLITATGQRVTLRCSPRSGDLSVYWYQQSLDQGLQFLIQYYNGEERAKGNILERFSAQQFPDLHSELNLSSLELGDSALYFCASSVAGGRYTGELFFGEGSRLTVL.